These 27 T cell receptor beta chains were sequenced from one sample in a study of neoadjuvant anti-PD-1 for oral cavity cancer. Clones were sequenced by immunoSEQ multiplex PCR, and TCRdb holds only the in-frame ones, with some missing. The table has 14,000 or so clones, around three quarters seen once; the top ten hold under 2.5%. The time point is: after neoadjuvant nivolumab, at surgical resection. Sequencing was performed on PBMCs, taken after nivolumab (anti-PD-1) treatment. These receptors were taken from a person aged 40 to 85 with oral cavity squamous cell carcinoma.

The chain links TRBV7-8 to TRBJ2-3; D is uncertain. The germline V and J ends were trimmed by 5 bases and 7 bases, with 7 bases remaining between them. This CDR3 comprises 11 residues. The germline V gene encodes CDR1 SGHVS and CDR2 FQNEAQ. Here the CDR3 reads CASSRKHTQYF. The CDR3 DNA reads TGTGCCAGCAGCCGCAAGCATACGCAGTATTTT.

The rearrangement joins TRBV2 to TRBJ1-5, with 7 nucleotides matching TRBD1. Germline lookup yields CDR1 SNHLY and CDR2 FYNNEI. The V and J ends lost 7 bases and 2 bases, in that order; junction bases with no gene match: 5. The CDR3 is 14 residues long. CDR3 sequence: CASTIGQGNQPQHF. CDR3 nucleotides: TGTGCCAGCACTATTGGACAGGGCAATCAGCCCCAGCATTTT.

The chain couples TRBV7-9 to TRBJ2-3, with D unresolved. Germline-derived CDR1 and CDR2 are SEHNR and FQNEAQ (reference sequence). V was trimmed by 5 bases and J by 6 bases, leaving 18 bases between them. The CDR3 extends over 15 amino acids. The chain's CDR3 is CASSPTRVLFDTQYF. The CDR3, as DNA: TGTGCCAGCAGCCCCACACGGGTTCTTTTCGATACGCAGTATTTT.

The V and J genes are TRBV7-8 and TRBJ2-1; weak D call: TRBD1 (6 bases). Trimming cost V 5 bases and J 9 bases, with 11 bases left between them. Germline CDR1 SGHVS, CDR2 FQNEAQ. This CDR3 is 12 amino acids long. The CDR3 nucleotides read TGTGCCAGCAGCCTAAACAGGGTTGAGCAGTTCTTC. Translating gives CASSLNRVEQFF.

The V and J genes are TRBV5-1 and TRBJ1-2; tentatively, D is TRBD1 (5 bases). V was cut by 1 base and J by 8 bases, with 12 bases left in between. Germline assignment: CDR1 SGHRS and CDR2 YFSETQ. The CDR3 is made up of 13 amino acids. CDR3 nucleotide sequence: TGCGCCAGCAGCTTGAATCAGGGTCTAGGCTACACCTTC. Protein: CASSLNQGLGYTF.

The chain carries TRBV30 and TRBJ1-5; weak D call: TRBD1 (6 bases). Trimming shortened V by 8 bases and J by 6 bases, and 17 bases separated the two germline ends. The CDR3 loop spans 13 amino acids. The germline CDR1 and CDR2 sequences are GTSNPN and SVGIG (reference sequence). The CDR3: CAHSRQGSQPQHF. DNA for the CDR3: TGTGCCCACAGCCGGCAGGGGAGTCAGCCCCAGCATTTT. The full variable domain, completed using reference TRBV30 and TRBJ1-5, is SQTIHQWPATLVQPVGSPLSLECTVEGTSNPNLYWYRQAAGRGLQLLFYSVGIGQISSEVPQNLSASRPQDRQFILSSKKLLLSDSGFYLCAHSRQGSQPQHFGDGTRLSIL.

This chain joins TRBV11-1 and TRBJ1-1; no firm D call. The V end was cut by 1 base, the J end by 1 base, with 4 bases between. The length of the CDR3 is 13 residues. The germline V gene has CDR1 SGHAT and CDR2 FQDESV (reference sequence). DNA of the CDR3: TGTGCCAGCAGCTTAGTGTCGAACACTGAAGCTTTCTTT. It specifies CASSLVSNTEAFF.

The chain employs TRBV13 and TRBJ2-5; D is possibly TRBD2 (5 bases). CDR1 and CDR2 (germline): PRHDT, FYEKMQ (reference sequence). This CDR3 spans 11 amino acids. The V and J ends lost 1 base and 9 bases respectively, with 6 bases between them. The CDR3 loop reads CASSLDGAQYF. The CDR3 DNA follows: TGTGCCAGCAGCTTAGACGGGGCCCAGTACTTC.

This chain uses TRBV5-1 with TRBJ2-7; a weak D match, TRBD1 (5 bases). Trimming shortened V by 3 bases and J by 1 base, and 14 bases separated the two germline ends. Germline lookup yields CDR1 SGHRS and CDR2 YFSETQ. The CDR3 contains 15 residues. The CDR3 DNA follows: TGCGCCAGCAGCTCAGGGTTCCGGACGTCCTACGAGCAGTACTTC. Translation: CASSSGFRTSYEQYF.

This chain connects TRBV5-1 to TRBJ1-5; TRBD1 aligns across 7 bases. Trimming took 3 bases from V and 3 from J; bases not matched to a gene: 3. Germline V CDR1 and CDR2: SGHRS, YFSETQ. This CDR3 is 14 amino acids long. The CDR3 DNA follows: TGCGCCAGCAGCTGGGACAGCACCAATCAGCCCCAGCATTTT. This translates into CASSWDSTNQPQHF.

The rearrangement links TRBV5-1 to TRBJ2-1; tentatively, D is TRBD1 (6 bases). This CDR3 contains 16 residues. The V gene's germline CDR1 is SGHRS and CDR2 YFSETQ. The V and J ends lost 2 bases and 8 bases respectively, with 20 bases between them. CDR3: CASSLQGNQAPYEQFF. The CDR3 DNA reads as TGCGCCAGCAGCTTACAGGGAAATCAAGCCCCGTATGAGCAGTTCTTC.

The V gene is TRBV4-1, the J gene TRBJ2-7; D call uncertain. CDR1 and CDR2 (germline): MGHRA, YSYEKL. Trimming took 4 bases from V and 2 from J, leaving 15 bases between them. This CDR3 comprises 15 residues. CDR3 loop: CASSPPLERAYEQYF. CDR3 DNA: TGCGCCAGCAGCCCGCCGCTCGAAAGAGCCTACGAGCAGTACTTC.

This chain joins TRBV7-3 and TRBJ2-3; tentatively, D is TRBD2 (6 bases). The CDR3 spans 14 residues. Germline CDR1 is SGHTA and CDR2 is FQGTGA. The ends were cut back, 3 bases at V and 1 base at J, with 8 bases in the middle. The CDR3, as DNA: TGTGCCAGCAGCTTTACTAGCCGCACAGATACGCAGTATTTT. Translated: CASSFTSRTDTQYF.

Only one count was recorded for this clone. The chain couples TRBV29-1 to TRBJ1-2, with D unresolved. This CDR3 is 12 amino acids long. The V end was cut by 3 bases, the J end by 4 bases, with 9 bases between. Germline assignment: CDR1 SQVTM and CDR2 ANQGSEA. In DNA form, the CDR3 reads TGCAGCGTTGAGCGGCAGGCCTATGGCTACACCTTC. The encoded protein is CSVERQAYGYTF.

The chain recombines TRBV14 with TRBJ1-2; D gene uncertain. The germline gives CDR1 SGHDN, CDR2 FVKESK. CDR3 size: 13 residues. Trimming removed 1 base at V and 0 bases at J, with 3 bases between. The CDR3 here is CASSQGANYGYTF. CDR3 DNA: TGTGCCAGCAGCCAAGGGGCTAACTATGGCTACACCTTC.

The sample holds a few counts of this clone. The rearrangement links TRBV7-6 to TRBJ1-4; D not resolved. The germline CDR1 and CDR2 sequences are SGHVS and FNYEAQ. This CDR3 has 13 residues. V lost 5 bases and J lost 8, with 12 bases in between. CDR3 nucleotide sequence: TGTGCCAGCAGCCTCTCTGGCCACGAAAAACTGTTTTTT. Its translation is CASSLSGHEKLFF.

Written as DNA, the CDR3 is TGTGCCAGCAGCCCCCCGATCCCTCCAGCGGGGCTCAACCCCGGGGATACGCAGTATTTT. Encoded protein: CASSPPIPPAGLNPGDTQYF. The rearrangement links TRBV4-2 to TRBJ2-3, with 7 positions matching TRBD2. In germline, CDR1 is LGHNA, CDR2 YNFKEQ. With 4 bases clipped from V and 6 bases from J, the junction kept 25 bases outside the gene matches. The CDR3 is 20 residues long.

The V call is TRBV28, the J call TRBJ1-2, with a possible D match to TRBD1 (5 bases). V lost 5 bases, J lost 5 bases, and 15 bases lay in between. Germline CDR1 MDHEN, CDR2 SYDVKM. The CDR3 is 14 amino acids. The CDR3 sequence is CASSPSTGDYGYTF. The CDR3 bases are TGTGCCAGCAGTCCTAGCACGGGGGATTATGGCTACACCTTC.

The chain couples TRBV19 to TRBJ1-4, with D hard to call. The germline CDR1 and CDR2 sequences are LNHDA and SQIVND (reference sequence). V was cut by 3 bases and J by 8 bases, with 13 bases left in between. The CDR3 totals 14 residues. The CDR3 spells CASSIWEQREKLFF. The DNA of the CDR3 is TGTGCCAGTAGTATCTGGGAACAACGGGAAAAACTGTTTTTT.

The chain is built from TRBV10-3 and TRBJ1-4, with a tentative D call TRBD1 (6 bases). The CDR3 spans 14 residues. With 6 bases removed from V and 5 bases from J, the gap between germline ends came to 13 bases. CDR1 and CDR2 from the germline V gene are ENHRY and SYGVKD. This CDR3 reads CAIRGTGSNEKLFF. The CDR3 coding sequence is TGTGCCATCAGAGGAACAGGGTCGAATGAAAAACTGTTTTTT.

This clone came up a few times. This chain joins TRBV5-4 and TRBJ1-3, with D uncertain. Germline CDR1 SGHNT, CDR2 YYREEE (reference sequence). Trimming stripped 0 bases from V and 4 bases from J, with 14 bases between. The CDR3 extends over 16 amino acids. The CDR3 region has the DNA TGTGCCAGCAGCTTGGAGGGCCGGGTATCCGGAAACACCATATATTTT. Protein sequence: CASSLEGRVSGNTIYF.

The V gene is TRBV27, the J gene TRBJ1-4; weak D call: TRBD1 (5 bases). The CDR3 contains 14 residues. V gave up 2 bases and J gave up 8 bases, with 12 bases separating them. The germline gives CDR1 MNHEY, CDR2 SMNVEV (reference sequence). Written as DNA, the CDR3 is TGTGCCAGCAGTTTACAGGGCGCTGGGGAAAAACTGTTTTTT. Protein: CASSLQGAGEKLFF.

This clone was seen more than once but under ten times. The V and J genes are TRBV7-8 and TRBJ1-6; D call uncertain. There are 19 residues in the CDR3. V lost 5 bases, J lost 8 bases, and 28 bases lay in between. Germline lookup yields CDR1 SGHVS and CDR2 FQNEAQ. CDR3 residues: CASSPLGSITDRVDSPLHF. Here the CDR3 DNA reads TGTGCCAGCAGCCCTCTCGGATCTATAACTGACCGAGTGGATTCACCCCTCCACTTT.

The chain joins TRBV7-9 to TRBJ2-6, with TRBD2 as a possible D gene (5 bases). The CDR3 runs 16 residues. V shed 0 bases and J shed 3 bases, with 9 bases lying between them. CDR1 is SEHNR and CDR2 is FQNEAQ in the germline V gene (reference sequence). The CDR3 reads CASSLAPGFGANVLTF. CDR3 DNA sequence: TGTGCCAGCAGCTTAGCGCCGGGGTTTGGGGCCAACGTCCTGACTTTC.

V is TRBV15 and J is TRBJ2-3; the D gene is possibly TRBD1 (6 bases). Deletions cut 0 bases from V and 2 bases from J, with 9 bases between. This CDR3 is 15 amino acids long. Per the germline V gene, CDR1 is LNHNV and CDR2 is YYDKDF (reference sequence). CDR3: CATSRDVGATDTQYF. The CDR3 DNA is TGTGCCACCAGCAGAGATGTGGGGGCCACAGATACGCAGTATTTT.

J is TRBJ1-2 and V is TRBV6-6; tentative D call: TRBD1 (5 bases). Germline assignment: CDR1 MNHNY and CDR2 SVGAGI (reference sequence). Trimming cost V 2 bases and J 8 bases, with 15 bases left between them. This CDR3 has 14 amino acids. CDR3 region: CASSYDRARDGYTF. CDR3 DNA: TGTGCCAGCAGTTACGATCGTGCCAGGGACGGCTACACCTTC.

Only a few counts were recorded for this clone. The chain has TRBV28 and TRBJ1-5; D call uncertain. With 2 bases removed from V and 8 bases from J, the gap between germline ends came to 16 bases. The CDR3 sequence is 15 residues long. Germline CDR1 MDHEN, CDR2 SYDVKM. In DNA, the CDR3 is TGTGCCAGCAGTTTACCCCAGCACAATGAGAAGCCCCAGCATTTT. Translated, it gives CASSLPQHNEKPQHF. Drawing the rest from reference TRBV28 and TRBJ1-5, the complete variable domain is DVKVTQSSRYLVKRTGEKVFLECVQDMDHENMFWYRQDPGLGLRLIYFSYDVKMKEKGDIPEGYSVSREKKERFSLILESASTNQTSMYLCASSLPQHNEKPQHFGDGTRLSIL.